Shown below are 30 T cell receptor beta chains from a single sample sequenced in a study of cytomegalovirus exposure and HLA in healthy donors. Primers for the PCR totalled 60 Vbeta and 13 Jbeta. The table came from immunoSEQ multiplex PCR; TCRdb's copy has only in-frame clones and leaves some out. Of under 170,000 clones listed, around 75% are singletons. The specimen sequenced was PBMCs. Receptor source: a human donor in good health.

This clone appeared a few times. J is TRBJ2-1 and V is TRBV6-5; the D is unclear. This CDR3 spans 11 amino acids. In germline, CDR1 is MNHEY, CDR2 SVGAGI. The germline V and J ends were trimmed by 5 bases and 8 bases, with 7 bases remaining between them. The CDR3 here is CASSTQHEQFF. CDR3 nucleotide sequence: TGTGCCAGCAGTACTCAACATGAGCAGTTCTTC.

This chain links TRBV10-3 with TRBJ2-1; 12 nucleotides line up with TRBD2. CDR3 length: 14 amino acids. Germline values: CDR1 ENHRY, CDR2 SYGVKD. J lost 15 bases, V lost 4 bases, and 10 bases had no gene match. In DNA form, the CDR3 reads TGTGCCATCAGTGGCCCGGCTAGCGGGGGGGCCCTGTTCTTC. Its translation: CAISGPASGGALFF.

The chain recombines TRBV11-1 with TRBJ2-7; possibly TRBD2 for D (7 bases). The V gene's germline CDR1 is SGHAT and CDR2 FQDESV (reference sequence). With 5 bases removed from V and 5 bases from J, the gap between germline ends came to 13 bases. The CDR3 runs to 13 residues. CDR3 sequence: CASSLGGQNEQYF. The DNA for the CDR3 is TGTGCCAGCAGCCTCGGGGGGCAGAACGAGCAGTACTTC.

The gene calls are TRBV19 and TRBJ1-5; 7 nucleotides align to TRBD1. This CDR3 spans 15 amino acids. After removal of 9 bases from V and 0 bases from J, the junction contained 8 bases not matched to a gene. Per germline, CDR1 LNHDA and CDR2 SQIVND (reference sequence). The DNA for the CDR3 is TGTGCCAGATTAACCGGGACAGCTAGCAATCAGCCCCAGCATTTT. Its protein product is CARLTGTASNQPQHF.

V gene TRBV11-2 combines with J gene TRBJ1-2, with TRBD1 matching 9 bases. The ends lost 3 bases at V and 4 bases at J; junction bases unmatched: 6. CDR1 is SGHAT and CDR2 is FQNNGV in the germline V gene. The CDR3 is made up of 15 amino acids. CDR3 DNA: TGTGCCAGCAGCTTCGGACAGGGGCGGACCTATGGCTACACCTTC. This translates into CASSFGQGRTYGYTF.

V is TRBV6-5 and J is TRBJ2-2; 13 nucleotides match TRBD2. Germline CDR1 MNHEY, CDR2 SVGAGI. After removal of 8 bases from V and 6 bases from J, the junction contained 3 bases not matched to a gene. The CDR3 loop spans 14 amino acids. The DNA for the CDR3 is TGTGCCAGCGGACTAGCGGGAGAGGCCGGGGAGCTGTTTTTT. It yields the protein CASGLAGEAGELFF.

The chain employs TRBV9 and TRBJ2-1; 7 nucleotides match TRBD2. This CDR3 comprises 13 residues. CDR1 and CDR2 (germline): SGDLS, YYNGEE. Losses at the gene ends were 0 bases for V and 10 bases for J; bases not matched to a gene: 4. The CDR3 DNA is TGTGCCAGCAGCGTAGCCCTTAGCGGGGAGCAGTTCTTC. This gives the protein CASSVALSGEQFF. The entire variable domain, with the rest obtained from reference TRBV9 and TRBJ2-1, is as follows: DSGVTQTPKHLITATGQRVTLRCSPRSGDLSVYWYQQSLDQGLQFLIQYYNGEERAKGNILERFSAQQFPDLHSELNLSSLELGDSALYFCASSVALSGEQFFGPGTRLTVL.

The rearrangement joins TRBV19 to TRBJ1-1, with D perhaps TRBD1 (5 bases). The CDR3 has 11 residues. Germline CDR1 LNHDA, CDR2 SQIVND (reference sequence). V was trimmed by 2 bases and J by 11 bases, leaving 9 bases between them. This chain's CDR3 is CASSIQGDAFF. The CDR3 nucleotides are TGTGCCAGTAGTATACAGGGCGACGCTTTCTTT.

This chain connects TRBV27 to TRBJ2-1; TRBD2 matches 9 bases. This CDR3 has 16 residues. Germline V gene lookup returns CDR1 MNHEY and CDR2 SMNVEV (reference sequence). Trimming removed 5 bases from V and 4 bases from J; junction bases left unmatched: 9. In DNA form, the CDR3 reads TGTGCCAGCAGTGACCCAGCGGGGGGCCCGTACAATGAGCAGTTCTTC. It is translated as CASSDPAGGPYNEQFF.

This clone was recorded once. This chain joins TRBV6-6 and TRBJ1-5; D not resolved. Germline CDR1 MNHNY, CDR2 SVGAGI (reference sequence). Trimming removed 2 bases from V and 6 bases from J, with 14 bases in between. The CDR3 totals 15 residues. The CDR3 DNA reads TGTGCCAGCAGTTACCCTCCGGGGTGGTCTCAGCCCCAGCATTTT. The encoded protein is CASSYPPGWSQPQHF.

The chain uses TRBV4-1 and TRBJ2-2, with D unresolved. V lost 3 bases and J lost 0, with 2 bases in between. CDR1 is MGHRA, CDR2 YSYEKL, per germline. The CDR3 loop spans 13 amino acids. The CDR3 region is CASSHTNTGELFF. CDR3 in DNA: TGCGCCAGCAGCCATACGAACACCGGGGAGCTGTTTTTT.

The rearrangement joins TRBV2 to TRBJ2-2; 11 bases line up with TRBD1. With V trimmed by 6 bases and J by 7 bases, 7 bases remained unmatched. The CDR3 loop spans 15 amino acids. Germline V CDR1 and CDR2: SNHLY, FYNNEI. This CDR3 reads CASRLGQGVGGELFF. CDR3 bases: TGTGCCAGCAGGCTGGGACAGGGGGTCGGCGGGGAGCTGTTTTTT.

This clone came up a few times. CDR3 bases: TGCGCCAGCAGCTCGGGACAGGGAACAGATACGCAGTATTTT. Residues: CASSSGQGTDTQYF. V is TRBV5-1 and J is TRBJ2-3; 9 nucleotides line up with TRBD1. Germline CDR1 and CDR2: SGHRS and YFSETQ. This CDR3 is 14 amino acids long. V dropped 3 bases and J dropped 3; count of bases not matched to a gene: 2.

The CDR3 loop reads CASRWTGLYQPQHF. CDR3 sequence (DNA): TGTGCCAGCAGGTGGACAGGCCTCTATCAGCCCCAGCATTTT. The chain is built from TRBV28 and TRBJ1-5; 7 bases are a match to TRBD1. This CDR3 is built from 14 residues. V trimming: 6 bases; J trimming: 5 bases; junction bases outside the gene matches: 7. The germline gives CDR1 MDHEN, CDR2 SYDVKM.

This CDR3 reads CASTPGAREKLFF. CDR3 nucleotides: TGTGCCAGCACCCCAGGGGCGAGGGAAAAACTGTTTTTT. The rearrangement links TRBV2 to TRBJ1-4; TRBD1 might be the D (6 bases). V was trimmed by 7 bases and J by 8 bases, leaving 14 bases between them. CDR3 length: 13 residues. Germline CDR1 reads SNHLY; CDR2 reads FYNNEI. Full variable domain (outside the CDR3, taken from reference TRBV2 and TRBJ1-4): EPEVTQTPSHQVTQMGQEVILRCVPISNHLYFYWYRQILGQKVEFLVSFYNNEISEKSEIFDDQFSVERPDGSNFTLKIRSTKLEDSAMYFCASTPGAREKLFFGSGTQLSVL.

J is TRBJ2-1 and V is TRBV30, with D possibly being TRBD1 (6 bases). The ends were cut back, 2 bases at V and 0 bases at J, with 20 bases in the middle. The CDR3 is made up of 18 amino acids. Germline CDR1 GTSNPN, CDR2 SVGIG (reference sequence). The CDR3 loop reads CAWSQRRKDSLSYNEQFF. CDR3 DNA: TGTGCCTGGAGTCAGAGGAGGAAGGACAGTCTCTCCTACAATGAGCAGTTCTTC.

The V and J genes are TRBV5-1 and TRBJ1-5, with 7 bases matching TRBD1. J was trimmed by 2 bases and V by 3 bases; bases with no gene match: 2. Germline CDR1 reads SGHRS; CDR2 reads YFSETQ. CDR3 size: 14 residues. The CDR3: CASSYDRGNQPQHF. The CDR3 coding sequence is TGCGCCAGCAGCTACGACAGGGGCAATCAGCCCCAGCATTTT.

This rearrangement joins TRBV4-3 to TRBJ2-3; TRBD2 agrees at 8 bases. Germline-derived CDR1 and CDR2 are LGHNA and YSLEER. The CDR3 is 17 amino acids. Trimming removed 1 base from V and 7 bases from J; junction bases left unmatched: 13. CDR3 residues: CASSQVAASGLGNTQYF. The CDR3 DNA follows: TGCGCCAGCAGCCAAGTAGCGGCTAGCGGGCTGGGAAATACGCAGTATTTT.

The chain is built from TRBV5-1 and TRBJ1-2; D gene ambiguous. The CDR3 totals 14 residues. Trimming took off 0 bases at V and 2 bases at J, with 8 bases between the two ends. The germline CDR1 and CDR2 sequences are SGHRS and YFSETQ. CDR3 sequence reads: CASSLARGNYGYTF. The CDR3 nucleotides are TGCGCCAGCAGCTTGGCCAGAGGGAACTATGGCTACACCTTC.

The chain is built from TRBV27 and TRBJ2-3, with a weak D call TRBD2 (5 bases). V shed 4 bases and J shed 2 bases, with 10 bases lying between them. In germline, CDR1 is MNHEY, CDR2 SMNVEV (reference sequence). This CDR3 region has 14 residues. Written as DNA, the CDR3 is TGTGCCAGCAGTTATGAGGGATTCACAGATACGCAGTATTTT. Translating gives CASSYEGFTDTQYF.

The J gene is TRBJ2-7, the V gene TRBV13; possible D gene TRBD2, 6 bases. V was shortened by 5 bases and J by 7 bases, with 15 bases between the two germline ends. CDR1 and CDR2 from the germline V gene are PRHDT and FYEKMQ (reference sequence). This CDR3 contains 13 residues. The CDR3 coding sequence is TGTGCCAGCAGCCTCCGGGGGACTTATGAGCAGTACTTC. This sequence encodes CASSLRGTYEQYF.

The chain's CDR3 is CATSKDRGIETQYF. CDR3 DNA sequence: TGTGCCACCAGCAAAGACAGGGGGATCGAGACCCAGTACTTC. The J gene is TRBJ2-5, the V gene TRBV15, with 9 bases matching TRBD1. The CDR3 is 14 residues long. CDR1 is LNHNV, CDR2 YYDKDF, per germline (reference sequence). After removal of 4 bases from V and 5 bases from J, the junction contained 5 bases not matched to a gene.

The rearrangement uses TRBV18 and TRBJ2-3; 11 bases are a match to TRBD2. The V segment lost 3 bases and the J segment 5 bases; nucleotides outside the gene matches: 13. Germline values: CDR1 KGHSH, CDR2 LQKENI. CDR3 length: 18 amino acids. The CDR3 region has the DNA TGTGCCAGCTCACCGCTAGCGGGGGGCCCATTCGGGCGAGATACGCAGTATTTT. Translation: CASSPLAGGPFGRDTQYF.

The chain carries TRBV19 and TRBJ1-4; TRBD1 matches 8 bases. The V and J ends lost 7 bases and 7 bases, in that order; junction bases with no gene match: 14. CDR3 length: 16 amino acids. Looked up from germline, CDR1 is LNHDA and CDR2 is SQIVND (reference sequence). The CDR3 nucleotides are TGTGCCAGTAACGATGGGTCGCCAGGGGGCCCTGAAAAACTGTTTTTT. Translating gives CASNDGSPGGPEKLFF.

The CDR3 nucleotides are TGTGCCAGCACCCTCCCGAGCTACGAGCAGTACTTC. Its translation: CASTLPSYEQYF. The gene calls are TRBV7-2 and TRBJ2-7; D gene uncertain. V lost 7 bases and J lost 3, with 10 bases in between. This CDR3 comprises 12 residues. Germline V lookup: CDR1 SGHTA, CDR2 FQGNSA.

The gene calls are TRBV18 and TRBJ2-7; D gene uncertain. V was shortened by 4 bases and J by 2 bases, with 12 bases between the two germline ends. The germline gives CDR1 KGHSH, CDR2 LQKENI. CDR3 length: 14 residues. CDR3 residues: CASSRIDTTYEQYF. Written as DNA, the CDR3 is TGTGCCAGCTCACGGATAGACACCACCTACGAGCAGTACTTC.

This clone was recorded a few times. The rearrangement uses TRBV7-6 and TRBJ2-7, with D possibly being TRBD2 (5 bases). CDR1 is SGHVS, CDR2 FNYEAQ, per germline. The CDR3 runs to 14 residues. V gave up 5 bases and J gave up 4 bases, with 15 bases separating them. The CDR3 coding sequence is TGTGCCAGCAGCAAGGACTCGAACAAATACGAGCAGTACTTC. Protein: CASSKDSNKYEQYF. Supplemented by reference TRBV7-6 and TRBJ2-7, the full variable domain reads GAGVSQSPRYKVTKRGQDVALRCDPISGHVSLYWYRQALGQGPEFLTYFNYEAQQDKSGLPNDRFSAERPEGSISTLTIQRTEQRDSAMYRCASSKDSNKYEQYFGPGTRLTVT.

CDR3: CASSSPRTGDLSEQYF. CDR3 in DNA: TGTGCCAGCAGTTCCCCCCGGACAGGGGATCTTTCTGAGCAGTACTTC. The chain couples TRBV27 to TRBJ2-7; 9 bases map to TRBD1. The CDR3 is 16 residues long. V lost 4 bases, J lost 7 bases, and 14 bases stayed unmatched. Germline V gene lookup returns CDR1 MNHEY and CDR2 SMNVEV (reference sequence).

This clone was counted between two and nine times. The chain is built from TRBV15 and TRBJ1-2; D not resolved. CDR1 is LNHNV, CDR2 YYDKDF, per germline (reference sequence). CDR3 length: 16 amino acids. V shed 0 bases and J shed 8 bases, with 19 bases lying between them. This chain's CDR3 is CATSRDVTQSSLGYTF. The CDR3 DNA sequence: TGTGCCACCAGCAGAGATGTTACCCAGTCTTCTTTGGGCTACACCTTC.

V usage is TRBV11-3 and J usage is TRBJ2-1; D is uncertain. This CDR3 is 14 amino acids long. Trimming stripped 3 bases from V and 2 bases from J, with 8 bases between. CDR1 is SGHNT and CDR2 is YENEEA in the germline V gene. For the CDR3, the DNA is TGTGCCAGCAGCTTTGTCTATCCCTACAATGAGCAGTTCTTC. It translates to CASSFVYPYNEQFF.